This TCR beta chain was identified in a study of T cell repertoires in ileal Crohn's disease. Looking at the study overall: The M6 sample came from neoterminal ileum during colonoscopy after surgery.

Findings of the study overall: The median delay to postoperative endoscopy was about 6.9 months. Endoscopic recurrence occurred in every patient whose clonality exceeded 26.8%. High-frequency clones were more common in sorted CD8 than CD4 cells.

To note about this clone: Its antigen remains unidentified.

Some clones are missing from TCRdb's copy, which holds only in-frame ones; the method was immunoSEQ multiplex PCR. Among 10,000 to 15,000 clones listed, approximately 78% were seen once. This sample's time point: neoterminal ileum biopsy at postoperative endoscopy, about 6 months after surgery. V lost 7 bases and J lost 3; bases outside the gene matches: 3. The germline CDR1 and CDR2 sequences are MNHNS and SASEGT. The CDR3 covers 13 residues. The sequence derives from an adult with Crohn's disease. The chain joins TRBV6-1 to TRBJ1-5; 7 positions agree with TRBD1. Input material: ileal tissue. The CDR3 region is CASIDRDNQPQHF. CDR3 sequence (DNA): TGTGCCAGCATTGACAGGGACAATCAGCCCCAGCATTTT.